This TCR beta chain was documented in a study of blood T cell repertoires in COVID-19. Study details: Samples taken during acute and convalescent COVID-19 were collected in the United States, Italy and Spain.

Germline CDR1 SEHNR, CDR2 FQNEAQ (reference sequence). CDR3 length: 13 amino acids. The V end was cut by 10 bases, the J end by 7 bases, with 16 bases between. A few counts support this clone. Cohort 3 donors were reported recovered after two negative PCRs, clearance, or symptom resolution. In the original analysis: Scientists estimated how many nucleated cells there were by amplifying reference gene primers. Produced via immunoSEQ multiplex PCR; TCRdb's table is partial and in-frame only. V, J and clone size are those of that table, while D and trimming were read from the DNA. The profile shows roughly 500,000 clones, around 89% of them singletons.

The chain links TRBV7-9 to TRBJ2-2, with unresolved D. What was sequenced was PBMCs or T cells enriched from blood (not recorded which). The sequence was collected from a woman in her thirties or forties who had recovered from COVID-19. CDR3 residues: CATYRSSSGELFF. The DNA for the CDR3 is TGTGCCACCTACCGGAGTTCTAGCGGGGAGCTGTTTTTT.